The TCR beta chain described here comes from a study of cytomegalovirus exposure and HLA in healthy donors. General study results and limits: Researchers had no immune exposure information except CMV serostatus available. It was in a later analysis that TCR association rates were seen to vary by HLA locus, highest for DRB1 and lowest for HLA-C. Researchers counted around 180 TCR beta chains as cytomegalovirus-associated.

With regard to this clone: Its antigen is not known.

The ends were cut back, 5 bases at V and 4 bases at J, with 14 bases in the middle. Germline V gene sequence: CDR1 GTSNPN, CDR2 SVGIG (reference sequence). The CDR3 is made up of 13 amino acids. The PCR employed 60 Vbeta primers together with 13 Jbeta primers. TCRdb keeps only in-frame clones here, not all; method: immunoSEQ multiplex PCR. The sample records 190,000 or so clones, 75% to 90% being singletons. The chain employs TRBV30 and TRBJ1-1; D gene uncertain. The specimen sequenced was PBMCs. The source of this sequence is a man aged 50 to 59 in good health and CMV-seronegative. The CDR3 protein is CAWASSGGTEAFF. The DNA for the CDR3 is TGTGCCTGGGCCTCGAGTGGAGGCACTGAAGCTTTCTTT.